The subject of this entry is one TCR beta chain. Its antigen is not known. The source of the sample is a study of shared clonotypes between healthy human individuals. Study observations and caveats: Clonotypes that were shared across a handful of donors made up roughly 5.2% of naive CD4 clonotypes.

V lost 4 bases, J lost 5 bases, and 20 bases lay in between. This CDR3 has 16 residues. CDR1 is LGHNA and CDR2 is YNFKEQ in the germline V gene. The sorted-subset replicate PCRs were given around 200 ng DNA, which is about 30,000 T cell genomes. Assay used: immunoSEQ multiplex PCR; TCRdb lists only in-frame clones, some missing. This table has 1,400,000 or so clones, roughly 98.5% appearing once. The chain joins TRBV4-2 to TRBJ1-1; perhaps TRBD1 as D (6 bases). The receptor was isolated from a man younger than 45 in good health. The sample consisted of naive CD4+ T cells sorted from blood. The subset here: CD45RA+ positively selected. CDR3 region: CASSRTGSDLSTEAFF. The CDR3 region has the DNA TGTGCCAGCAGCCGAACAGGGAGCGATTTGAGTACTGAAGCTTTCTTT.